This TCR beta chain was sequenced in a study of shared clonotypes between healthy human individuals. About the research overall: The plates for each donor numbered three CD4 naive, three CD4 memory, two CD8 naive and one CD8 memory.

Assay used: immunoSEQ multiplex PCR; TCRdb lists only in-frame clones, some missing. The sample has about 2.5 million clones, 85% to 95% seen once. Whole-study findings and limits: Rarefaction demonstrated incomplete sorted-subset sequencing despite large depth. An effect of sequencing depth on clonotype sharing among donors was expected. Among non-shared clonotypes, generation probabilities were lower than among those shared by all four donors.

V lost 4 bases, J lost 1 base, and 2 bases stayed unmatched. CDR1 and CDR2 (germline): LNHDA, SQIVND (reference sequence). The CDR3 contains 14 residues. As regards this clone: Its antigen is not known. Other nucleotide sequences in the sample specify the same CDR3.

This chain uses TRBV19 with TRBJ2-3; 7 bases match TRBD2. This TCR was recovered from a young man in good health. Some clones in this sample may be carry-over from other donors' samples. The sequenced sample consisted of naive CD4+ T cells from PBMCs. Subset meaning: CD45RA+ positively selected. CDR3 in amino acids: CASSTLAGTDTQYF. The CDR3 nucleotides read TGTGCCAGTAGTACCCTAGCGGGCACAGATACGCAGTATTTT.